A selection of T cell receptor beta chains follows, all from one sample in a study of T cell responses to AZD1222 COVID-19 vaccine. Produced via immunoSEQ multiplex PCR; TCRdb's table is partial and in-frame only. The data contain 84,000 or so clones, nearly 90% of them singletons. The starting material was peripheral blood, obtained on day 0 of AZD1222 vaccination. The receptors were sampled from an adult in good health. The conserved cysteine and the conserved F or W are not part of the CDR3 here. A D gene is named only where the DNA matches it firmly.

CDR3	V	D	J
AWSVSGLSYEQY	TRBV30	-	TRBJ2-7
ASSSQGAVFYGYT	TRBV5-4	TRBD1	TRBJ1-2
ASSQVVHEQY	TRBV3-1/TRBV3-2	-	TRBJ2-7
ASSIRARSVNTEAF	TRBV19	-	TRBJ1-1
ASSPGVTSNYGYT	TRBV7-2	-	TRBJ1-2
ASSEQGWDTEAF	TRBV25-1	-	TRBJ1-1
SVREQPNYEQY	TRBV29-1	-	TRBJ2-7
ASSLTSGRAGGELF	TRBV11-3	TRBD2	TRBJ2-2
ASSYSGGQGTYSNQPQH	TRBV6-2/TRBV6-3	TRBD1	TRBJ1-5
ASSLDSFSYNEQF	TRBV27	-	TRBJ2-1
ASSPTGSYEQY	TRBV18	-	TRBJ2-7
ASRAARTANTEAF	TRBV6-5	-	TRBJ1-1
ASSFRANYGYT	TRBV6-6	-	TRBJ1-2
ASTLAGIATDTQY	TRBV7-6	TRBD2	TRBJ2-3
ASSIGLDRVIDGYT	TRBV19	TRBD1	TRBJ1-2
ASSEVSTDTQY	TRBV6-1	-	TRBJ2-3
ASSLAGRGQETQY	TRBV7-7	-	TRBJ2-5
ASSLGSPGAYNEQF	TRBV27	-	TRBJ2-1
ASGLFLETQY	TRBV12-5	-	TRBJ2-3
ASSELAGDVETQY	TRBV6-4	TRBD2	TRBJ2-5
ASSLGGAYEKLF	TRBV7-9	-	TRBJ1-4
ASSVAGGENEQF	TRBV2	TRBD2	TRBJ2-1
ASSQGLAGVSTDTQY	TRBV19	TRBD2	TRBJ2-3
ASSSQGVTGELF	TRBV6-5	TRBD1	TRBJ2-2
AWSTPPARTGRNYGYT	TRBV30	TRBD1	TRBJ1-2
AISEPQGLGYT	TRBV10-3	-	TRBJ1-2
ASSFRGGRETQY	TRBV27	-	TRBJ2-5
ASSEFSGAGGNTIY	TRBV25-1	-	TRBJ1-3
ASSLITAAPWDYGYT	TRBV7-2	-	TRBJ1-2
ASSLRMGGVAASTDTQY	TRBV27	TRBD2	TRBJ2-3
ASSSLGTDNQPQH	TRBV7-9	TRBD1	TRBJ1-5
ASSLDSWTSGTAYNEQF	TRBV11-3	TRBD2	TRBJ2-1
ASLRTADYGYT	TRBV19	-	TRBJ1-2
ASSSWEGNTIY	TRBV6-6	-	TRBJ1-3
ASSSLAGINIQY	TRBV7-2	-	TRBJ2-4
ASSQGIGTSGTVEQY	TRBV4-2	TRBD2	TRBJ2-7
ASSYSAGTVATQY	TRBV6-5	TRBD1	TRBJ2-5
AWQQGLYTEAF	TRBV30	TRBD1	TRBJ1-1
ASSQDESGGQAF	TRBV14	-	TRBJ1-1
ASSQAGRVSYEQY	TRBV4-1	-	TRBJ2-7
ASSPIIGGGVTEAF	TRBV5-8	-	TRBJ1-1
ASSPGHEQY	TRBV18	-	TRBJ2-7
ASSLRDQPQH	TRBV11-2	-	TRBJ1-5
ATKRTSDTDTQY	TRBV6-6	TRBD2	TRBJ2-3
ASSPPTTGILYEQY	TRBV18	-	TRBJ2-7
ASSLGGIGPTDTQY	TRBV11-2	-	TRBJ2-3